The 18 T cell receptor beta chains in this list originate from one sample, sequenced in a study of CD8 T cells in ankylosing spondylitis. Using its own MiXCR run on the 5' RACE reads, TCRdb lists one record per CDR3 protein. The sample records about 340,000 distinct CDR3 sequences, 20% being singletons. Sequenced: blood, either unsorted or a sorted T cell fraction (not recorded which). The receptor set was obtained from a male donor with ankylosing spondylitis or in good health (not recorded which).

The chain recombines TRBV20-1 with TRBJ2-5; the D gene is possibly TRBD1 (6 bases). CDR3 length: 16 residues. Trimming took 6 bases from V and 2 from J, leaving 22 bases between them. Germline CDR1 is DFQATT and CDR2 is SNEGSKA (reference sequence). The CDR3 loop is CSAFPYVQGGQETQYF. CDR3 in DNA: TGCAGTGCCTTCCCCTATGTACAGGGTGGGCAAGAGACCCAGTACTTC.

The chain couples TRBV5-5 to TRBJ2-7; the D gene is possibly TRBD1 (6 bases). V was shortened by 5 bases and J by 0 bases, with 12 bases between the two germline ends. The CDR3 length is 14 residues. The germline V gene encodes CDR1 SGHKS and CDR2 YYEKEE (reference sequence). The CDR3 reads CASRYRDTSYEQYF. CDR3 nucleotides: TGTGCCAGCAGGTACCGGGACACCTCCTACGAGCAGTACTTC.

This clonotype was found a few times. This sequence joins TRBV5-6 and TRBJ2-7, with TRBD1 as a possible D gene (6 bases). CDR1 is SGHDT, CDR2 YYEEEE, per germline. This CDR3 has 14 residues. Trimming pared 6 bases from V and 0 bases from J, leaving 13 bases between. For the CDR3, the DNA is TGTGCCAGCAATCTGGGGGCCGCCTCCTACGAGCAGTACTTC. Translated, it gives CASNLGAASYEQYF.

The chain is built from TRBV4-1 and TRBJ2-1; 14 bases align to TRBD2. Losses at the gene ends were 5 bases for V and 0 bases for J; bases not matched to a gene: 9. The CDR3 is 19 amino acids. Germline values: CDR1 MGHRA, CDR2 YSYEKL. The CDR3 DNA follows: TGCGCCAGCAGCTGGACTAGCGGGGGGACCCGACCCTCCTACAATGAGCAGTTCTTC. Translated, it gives CASSWTSGGTRPSYNEQFF.

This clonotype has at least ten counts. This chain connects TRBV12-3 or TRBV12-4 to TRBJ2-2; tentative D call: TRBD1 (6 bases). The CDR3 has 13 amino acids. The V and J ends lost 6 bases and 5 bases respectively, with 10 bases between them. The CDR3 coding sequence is TGTGCCAGCAGCTGGACAGTAACCGGGGAGCTGTTTTTT. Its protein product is CASSWTVTGELFF.

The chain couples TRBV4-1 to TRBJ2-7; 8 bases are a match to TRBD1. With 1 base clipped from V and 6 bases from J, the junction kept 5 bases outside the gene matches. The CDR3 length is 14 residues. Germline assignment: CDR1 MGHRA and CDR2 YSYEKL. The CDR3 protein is CASSQGTGKGEQYF. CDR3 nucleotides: TGCGCCAGCAGCCAAGGGACAGGGAAAGGCGAGCAGTACTTC.

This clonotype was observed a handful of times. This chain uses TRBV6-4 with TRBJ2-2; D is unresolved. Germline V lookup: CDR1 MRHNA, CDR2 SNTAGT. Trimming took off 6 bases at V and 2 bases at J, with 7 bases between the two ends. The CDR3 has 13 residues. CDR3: CASRPHNTGELFF. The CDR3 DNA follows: TGTGCCAGCAGGCCTCATAACACCGGGGAGCTGTTTTTT.

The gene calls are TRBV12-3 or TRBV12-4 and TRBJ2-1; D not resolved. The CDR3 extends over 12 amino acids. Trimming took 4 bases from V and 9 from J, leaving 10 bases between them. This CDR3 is CASSWLGIEQFF. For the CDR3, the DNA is TGTGCCAGCAGTTGGTTGGGGATTGAGCAGTTCTTC.

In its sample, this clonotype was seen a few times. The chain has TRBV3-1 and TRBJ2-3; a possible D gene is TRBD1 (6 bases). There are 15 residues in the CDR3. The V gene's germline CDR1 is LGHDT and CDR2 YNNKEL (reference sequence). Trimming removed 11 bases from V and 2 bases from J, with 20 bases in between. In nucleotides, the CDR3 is TGTGCCTCCAGCCAAGAGCACAGGGCCACAGATACGCAGTATTTT. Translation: CASSQEHRATDTQYF.

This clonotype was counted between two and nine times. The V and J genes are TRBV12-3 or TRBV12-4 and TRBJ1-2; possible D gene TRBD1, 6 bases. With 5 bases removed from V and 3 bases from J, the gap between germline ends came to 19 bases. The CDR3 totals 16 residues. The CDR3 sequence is CASSASNRVLDYGYTF. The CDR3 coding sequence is TGTGCCAGCAGTGCCAGCAACAGGGTTTTAGACTATGGCTACACCTTC.

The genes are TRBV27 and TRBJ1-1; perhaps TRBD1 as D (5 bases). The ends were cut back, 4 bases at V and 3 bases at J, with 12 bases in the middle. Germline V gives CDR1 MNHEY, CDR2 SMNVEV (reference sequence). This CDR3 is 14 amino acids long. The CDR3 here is CASSWGEGDTEAFF. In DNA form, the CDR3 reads TGTGCCAGCAGTTGGGGGGAAGGAGACACTGAAGCTTTCTTT.

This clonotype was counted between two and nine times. The CDR3 nucleotides read TGCGCCAGCAGTGAGTCGTCCCCCTCCCTTGTCGAGGAGCAGTACTTC. Its translation: CASSESSPSLVEEQYF. The chain joins TRBV10-2 to TRBJ2-7; D call uncertain. Germline V CDR1 and CDR2: WSHSY, SAAADI. The CDR3 is 16 residues long. Deletions cut 0 bases from V and 7 bases from J, with 19 bases between.

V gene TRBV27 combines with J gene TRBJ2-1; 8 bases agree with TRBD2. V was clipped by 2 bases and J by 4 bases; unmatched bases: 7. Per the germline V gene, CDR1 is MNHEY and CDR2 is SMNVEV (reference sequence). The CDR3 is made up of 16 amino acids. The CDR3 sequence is CASSLMSGGAYNEQFF. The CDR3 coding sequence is TGTGCCAGCAGTTTAATGAGCGGGGGCGCATACAATGAGCAGTTCTTC.

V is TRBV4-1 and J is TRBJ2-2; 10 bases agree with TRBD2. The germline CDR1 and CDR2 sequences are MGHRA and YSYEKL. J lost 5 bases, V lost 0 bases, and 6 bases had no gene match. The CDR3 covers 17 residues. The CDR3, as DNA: TGCGCCAGCAGCCAAGACGTAGCGGGGGGTGGTACCGGGGAGCTGTTTTTT. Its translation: CASSQDVAGGGTGELFF.

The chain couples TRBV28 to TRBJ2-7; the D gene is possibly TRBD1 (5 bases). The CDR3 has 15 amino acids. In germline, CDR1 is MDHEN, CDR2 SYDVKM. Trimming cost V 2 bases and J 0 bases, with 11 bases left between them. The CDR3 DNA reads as TGTGCCAGCAGTTTAATTACAGGCTTCTCCTACGAGCAGTACTTC. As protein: CASSLITGFSYEQYF.

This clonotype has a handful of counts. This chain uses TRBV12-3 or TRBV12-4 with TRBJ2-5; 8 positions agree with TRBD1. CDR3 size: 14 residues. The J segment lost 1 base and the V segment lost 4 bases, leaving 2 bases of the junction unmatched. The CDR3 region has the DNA TGTGCCAGCAGTTACGACAGGGGCCAAGAGACCCAGTACTTC. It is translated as CASSYDRGQETQYF.

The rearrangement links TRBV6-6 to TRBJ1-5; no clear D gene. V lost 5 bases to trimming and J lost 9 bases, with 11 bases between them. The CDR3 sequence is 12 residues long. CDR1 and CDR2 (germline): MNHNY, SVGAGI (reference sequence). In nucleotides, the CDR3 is TGTGCCAGCAGTCTTGGTGTGGGGCCCCAGCATTTT. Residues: CASSLGVGPQHF.

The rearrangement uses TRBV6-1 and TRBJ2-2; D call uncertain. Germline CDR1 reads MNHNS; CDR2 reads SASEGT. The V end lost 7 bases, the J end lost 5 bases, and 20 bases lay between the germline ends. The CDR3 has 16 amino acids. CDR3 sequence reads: CASTNYVAGGTGELFF. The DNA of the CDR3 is TGTGCCAGCACCAACTATGTAGCAGGCGGTACCGGGGAGCTGTTTTTT.